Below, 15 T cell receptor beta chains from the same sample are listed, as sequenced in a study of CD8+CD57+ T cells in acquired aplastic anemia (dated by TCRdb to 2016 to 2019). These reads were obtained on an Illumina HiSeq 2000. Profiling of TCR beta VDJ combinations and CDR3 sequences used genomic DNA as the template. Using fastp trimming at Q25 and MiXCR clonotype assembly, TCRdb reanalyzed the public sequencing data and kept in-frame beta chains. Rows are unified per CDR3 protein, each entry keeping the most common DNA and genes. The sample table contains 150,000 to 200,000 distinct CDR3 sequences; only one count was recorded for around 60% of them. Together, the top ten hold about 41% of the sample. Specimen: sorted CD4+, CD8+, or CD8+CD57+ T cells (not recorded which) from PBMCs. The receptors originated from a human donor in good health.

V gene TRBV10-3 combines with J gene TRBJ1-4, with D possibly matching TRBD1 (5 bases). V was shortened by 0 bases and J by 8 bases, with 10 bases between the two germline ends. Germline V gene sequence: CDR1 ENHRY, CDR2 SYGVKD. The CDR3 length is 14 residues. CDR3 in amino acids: CAISESAGSEKLFF. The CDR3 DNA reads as TGTGCCATCAGTGAGTCGGCAGGGAGCGAAAAACTGTTTTTT.

The CDR3 sequence: CASSYSGRGDIQYF. The CDR3 DNA is TGTGCCAGCAGTTACTCAGGGAGGGGAGACATTCAGTACTTC. The chain carries TRBV12-3 or TRBV12-4 and TRBJ2-4, with 7 nucleotides matching TRBD2. This CDR3 spans 14 amino acids. Trimming cost V 4 bases and J 8 bases; bases outside gene matches: 8.

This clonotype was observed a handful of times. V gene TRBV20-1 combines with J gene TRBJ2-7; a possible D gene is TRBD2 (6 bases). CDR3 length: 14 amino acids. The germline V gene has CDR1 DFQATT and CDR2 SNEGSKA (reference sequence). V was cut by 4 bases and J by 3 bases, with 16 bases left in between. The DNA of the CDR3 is TGCAGTGCTACTAGCGAGATAAACGTCTACGAGCAGTACTTC. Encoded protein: CSATSEINVYEQYF.

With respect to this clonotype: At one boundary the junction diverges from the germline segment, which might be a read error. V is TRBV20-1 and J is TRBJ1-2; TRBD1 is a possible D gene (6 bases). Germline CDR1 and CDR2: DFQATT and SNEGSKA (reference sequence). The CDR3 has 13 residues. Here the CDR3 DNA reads TGCAGTGCCAGAGGCGACGGGGGGCTTGGCTACACCTTC. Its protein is CSARGDGGLGYTF.

CDR3 residues: CSAVRFMGYEQYF. In nucleotides, the CDR3 is TGCAGCGCCGTAAGATTCATGGGCTACGAGCAGTACTTC. The rearrangement uses TRBV29-1 and TRBJ2-7; no reliable D call. This CDR3 comprises 13 residues. Germline CDR1 SQVTM, CDR2 ANQGSEA. V was clipped by 7 bases and J by 3 bases, with 16 bases between them.

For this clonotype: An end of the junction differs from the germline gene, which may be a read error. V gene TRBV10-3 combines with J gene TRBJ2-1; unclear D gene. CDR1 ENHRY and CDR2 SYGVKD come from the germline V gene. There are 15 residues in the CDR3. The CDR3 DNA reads TGTGCCAGCAGTTCAATTTCCGGGCCCAACAATGAGCAGTTCTTC. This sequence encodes CASSSISGPNNEQFF.

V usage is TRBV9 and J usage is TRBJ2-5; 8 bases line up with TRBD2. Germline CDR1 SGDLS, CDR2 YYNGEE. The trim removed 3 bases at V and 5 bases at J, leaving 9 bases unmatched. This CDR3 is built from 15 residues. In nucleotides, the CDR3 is TGTGCCAGCAGCGGGGGACTAGTTGGTCTGGAGACCCAGTACTTC. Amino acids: CASSGGLVGLETQYF. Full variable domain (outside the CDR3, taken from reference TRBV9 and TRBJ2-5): DSGVTQTPKHLITATGQRVTLRCSPRSGDLSVYWYQQSLDQGLQFLIQYYNGEERAKGNILERFSAQQFPDLHSELNLSSLELGDSALYFCASSGGLVGLETQYFGPGTRLLVL.

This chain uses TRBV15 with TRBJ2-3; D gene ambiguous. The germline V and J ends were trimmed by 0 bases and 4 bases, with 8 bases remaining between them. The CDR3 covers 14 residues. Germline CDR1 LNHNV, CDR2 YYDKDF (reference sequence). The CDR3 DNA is TGTGCCACCAGCAGAGACCCAGTTTCAGATACGCAGTATTTT. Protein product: CATSRDPVSDTQYF.

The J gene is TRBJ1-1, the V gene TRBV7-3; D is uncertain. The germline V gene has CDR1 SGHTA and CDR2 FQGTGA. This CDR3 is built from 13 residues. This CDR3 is CADNKGFGTEAFF. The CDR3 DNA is TGTGCAGACAACAAGGGTTTCGGCACTGAAGCTTTCTTT. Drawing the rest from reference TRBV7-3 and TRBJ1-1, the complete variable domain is GAGVSQTPSNKVTEKGKYVELRCDPISGHTALYWYRQSLGQGPEFLIYFQGTGAADDSGLPNDRFFAVRPEGSVSTLKIQRTERGDSAVYLCADNKGFGTEAFFGQGTRLTVV.

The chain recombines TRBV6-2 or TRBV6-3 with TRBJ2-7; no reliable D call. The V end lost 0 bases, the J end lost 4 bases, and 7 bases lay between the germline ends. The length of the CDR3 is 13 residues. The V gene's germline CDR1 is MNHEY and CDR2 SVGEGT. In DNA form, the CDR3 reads TGTGCCAGCAGTTACTCGCTTTCGTACGAGCAGTACTTC. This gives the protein CASSYSLSYEQYF.

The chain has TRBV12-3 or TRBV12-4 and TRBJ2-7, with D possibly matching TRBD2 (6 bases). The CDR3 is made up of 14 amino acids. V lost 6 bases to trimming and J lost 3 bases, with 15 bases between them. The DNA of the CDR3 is TGTGCCAGCAGCCATGGCGGGGCCAACTACGAGCAGTACTTC. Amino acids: CASSHGGANYEQYF.

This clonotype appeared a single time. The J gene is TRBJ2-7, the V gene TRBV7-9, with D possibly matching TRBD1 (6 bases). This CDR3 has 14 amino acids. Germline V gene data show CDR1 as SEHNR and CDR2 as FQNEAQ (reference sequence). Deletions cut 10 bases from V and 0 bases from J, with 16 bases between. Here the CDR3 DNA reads TGTGCCACCGTGAGACAGGAAAGCTCCTACGAGCAGTACTTC. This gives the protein CATVRQESSYEQYF.

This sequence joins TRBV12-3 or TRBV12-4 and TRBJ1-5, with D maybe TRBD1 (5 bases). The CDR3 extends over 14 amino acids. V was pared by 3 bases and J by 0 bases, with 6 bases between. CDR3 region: CASSFRASNQPQHF. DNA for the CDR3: TGTGCCAGCAGTTTCAGGGCTAGCAATCAGCCCCAGCATTTT.

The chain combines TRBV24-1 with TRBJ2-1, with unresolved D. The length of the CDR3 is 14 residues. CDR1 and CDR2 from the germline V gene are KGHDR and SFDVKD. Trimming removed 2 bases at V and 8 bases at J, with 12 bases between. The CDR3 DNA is TGTGCCACCAGTGATTCGGGTCAACGAGATGAGCAGTTCTTC. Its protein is CATSDSGQRDEQFF.

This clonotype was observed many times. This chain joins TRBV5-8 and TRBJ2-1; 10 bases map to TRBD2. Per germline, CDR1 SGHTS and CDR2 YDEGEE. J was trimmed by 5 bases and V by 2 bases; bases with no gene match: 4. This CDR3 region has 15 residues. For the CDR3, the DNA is TGTGCCAGCAGCTTTACCGGACTAGCGGACAATGAGCAGTTCTTC. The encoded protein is CASSFTGLADNEQFF.